The 32 T cell receptor beta chains below come from one sample, sequenced in a study of glioma-infiltrating T cells. Amplification of TCR alpha and beta CDR3 regions from RNA used iRepertoire nested multiplex PCR. TCRdb reanalysed the multiplex PCR reads using MiXCR and keeps one entry per CDR3 protein. The profile shows roughly 120,000 distinct CDR3 sequences, more than 20% of them singletons. The specimen was glioma tissue, nonneoplastic brain tissue, or PBMCs (not recorded which). The receptors shown here come from a human donor with low-grade glioma or glioblastoma, undergoing nonglioma brain surgery, or in good health (not recorded which).

This clonotype was detected ten times or more. The chain uses TRBV14 and TRBJ1-5; D perhaps matches TRBD1 (5 bases). Trimming took off 1 base at V and 6 bases at J, with 13 bases between the two ends. Germline V gene data show CDR1 as SGHDN and CDR2 as FVKESK. The CDR3 totals 15 residues. The CDR3 protein is CASSQVRQSSQPQHF. The CDR3 nucleotides are TGTGCCAGCAGCCAAGTTAGACAGAGTAGTCAGCCCCAGCATTTT.

This clonotype was detected many times. The J gene is TRBJ2-7, the V gene TRBV4-1, with no clear D. This CDR3 is 16 amino acids long. Germline values: CDR1 MGHRA, CDR2 YSYEKL. The germline V and J ends were trimmed by 4 bases and 0 bases, with 16 bases remaining between them. The CDR3: CASSRSLPPISYEQYF. CDR3 coding DNA: TGCGCCAGCAGCCGGTCACTACCACCAATCTCCTACGAGCAGTACTTC.

The table lists this clonotype with a few counts. The gene calls are TRBV3-1 and TRBJ2-3; possibly TRBD2 for D (5 bases). V lost 4 bases and J 6 bases, leaving 11 bases between the germline ends. Germline V gene lookup returns CDR1 LGHDT and CDR2 YNNKEL (reference sequence). This CDR3 region has 13 residues. The DNA of the CDR3 is TGTGCCAGCAGCCCAACCTGGGAGGATACGCAGTATTTT. Translating gives CASSPTWEDTQYF.

V and J are TRBV3-1 and TRBJ2-7; 9 positions match TRBD2. Germline V CDR1 and CDR2: LGHDT, YNNKEL (reference sequence). The CDR3 spans 15 residues. Unmatched junction bases numbered 10, after V lost 4 bases and J lost 6 bases. This CDR3 is CASSPVAGDGGEQYF. CDR3 in DNA: TGTGCCAGCAGCCCGGTAGCGGGAGACGGGGGCGAGCAGTACTTC.

This clonotype occurred many times. The chain carries TRBV6-1 and TRBJ1-5; TRBD1 is a possible D gene (6 bases). Germline V gene data show CDR1 as MNHNS and CDR2 as SASEGT. Trimming took off 5 bases at V and 5 bases at J, with 10 bases between the two ends. The CDR3 loop spans 13 amino acids. Here the CDR3 reads CASSFTGYQPQHF. The CDR3 region has the DNA TGTGCCAGCAGTTTCACAGGGTATCAGCCCCAGCATTTT.

This clonotype appeared a few times. The chain is built from TRBV29-1 and TRBJ2-1; unclear D gene. Trimming took off 4 bases at V and 6 bases at J, with 10 bases between the two ends. The CDR3 runs 12 residues. Germline V CDR1 and CDR2: SQVTM, ANQGSEA. DNA of the CDR3: TGCAGCGTTGCCTGGAGCTTCAATGAGCAGTTCTTC. As protein: CSVAWSFNEQFF.

This clonotype was recorded a few times. The chain combines TRBV30 with TRBJ2-2, with D tentatively TRBD1 (5 bases). Germline CDR1 reads GTSNPN; CDR2 reads SVGIG (reference sequence). The CDR3 runs 17 residues. Trimming took 0 bases from V and 7 from J, leaving 21 bases between them. The CDR3 DNA is TGTGCCTGGAGTGTGTCTAGGACCCCAGGGATCATCGGGGAGCTGTTTTTT. The encoded protein is CAWSVSRTPGIIGELFF.

This clonotype has a count of ten or more. The chain links TRBV27 to TRBJ1-2; D uncertain. Trimming removed 4 bases from V and 8 bases from J, with 11 bases in between. The CDR3 sequence is 12 residues long. Germline loops: CDR1 MNHEY, CDR2 SMNVEV (reference sequence). CDR3 sequence reads: CASSSLEGGYTF. The CDR3 bases are TGTGCCAGCAGTTCGCTCGAAGGCGGCTACACCTTC.

This chain connects TRBV2 to TRBJ1-3; D is ambiguous. Trimming removed 5 bases from V and 2 bases from J, with 13 bases in between. The CDR3 has 15 amino acids. CDR1 and CDR2 from the germline V gene are SNHLY and FYNNEI. The CDR3 here is CASSNPMEAGNTIYF. CDR3 nucleotides: TGTGCCAGCAGTAACCCTATGGAGGCTGGAAACACCATATATTTT. The full variable domain, with the rest looked up from reference TRBV2 and TRBJ1-3, is EPEVTQTPSHQVTQMGQEVILRCVPISNHLYFYWYRQILGQKVEFLVSFYNNEISEKSEIFDDQFSVERPDGSNFTLKIRSTKLEDSAMYFCASSNPMEAGNTIYFGEGSWLTVV.

This clonotype was counted between two and nine times. V is TRBV4-3 and J is TRBJ2-1; 8 nucleotides agree with TRBD2. The CDR3 length is 17 residues. The ends lost 0 bases at V and 0 bases at J; junction bases unmatched: 4. The germline gives CDR1 LGHNA, CDR2 YSLEER. CDR3 sequence (DNA): TGCGCCAGCAGCCAAGATCTGCGGGGGGACTCCTACAATGAGCAGTTCTTC. Translation: CASSQDLRGDSYNEQFF.

At least ten counts were recorded for this clonotype. The V and J genes are TRBV6-2 or TRBV6-3 and TRBJ2-7; D tentatively reads TRBD1 or TRBD2 (5 bases each). Trimming took 2 bases from V and 2 from J, leaving 10 bases between them. Germline CDR1 is MNHEY and CDR2 is SVGEGT. The CDR3 sequence is 14 residues long. The CDR3 sequence is CASSYRGSTYEQYF. DNA of the CDR3: TGTGCCAGCAGTTACCGGGGCAGCACCTACGAGCAGTACTTC.

Many counts were recorded for this clonotype. This CDR3 is CASSLVSYEQYF. For the CDR3, the DNA is TGTGCCAGCAGTTTAGTTTCCTACGAGCAGTACTTC. The chain joins TRBV28 to TRBJ2-7; D is ambiguous. CDR3 length: 12 amino acids. Germline lookup yields CDR1 MDHEN and CDR2 SYDVKM. V was cut by 2 bases and J by 1 base, with 3 bases left in between.

This clonotype was seen at least ten times. The J gene is TRBJ2-5, the V gene TRBV12-3 or TRBV12-4; tentatively, D is TRBD1 (5 bases). This CDR3 is 14 amino acids long. V was clipped by 3 bases and J by 3 bases, with 11 bases between them. In nucleotides, the CDR3 is TGTGCCAGCAGTTTCTGGCAGGACAAAGAGACCCAGTACTTC. Translated: CASSFWQDKETQYF.

The chain couples TRBV4-1 to TRBJ1-1; D not certain. Germline CDR1 MGHRA, CDR2 YSYEKL. This CDR3 comprises 16 residues. Between the trimmed V and J ends, which lost 3 bases and 1 base, there was a span of 15 bases. This chain's CDR3 is CASSHSRDGPNTEAFF. DNA for the CDR3: TGCGCCAGCAGCCACTCCCGTGATGGGCCGAACACTGAAGCTTTCTTT.

As for this clonotype: This may be a read error, as it is one base from a much larger clone. The V gene is TRBV19, the J gene TRBJ1-1; D is possibly TRBD1 (5 bases). The germline V gene has CDR1 LNHDA and CDR2 SQIVND (reference sequence). This CDR3 is built from 15 residues. V shed 3 bases and J shed 2 bases, with 13 bases lying between them. The CDR3 loop reads CASSISRDQNTEAFF. The CDR3 DNA reads TGTGCCAGTAGTATCAGTAGGGACCAAAACACTGAAGCTTTCTTT.

This chain connects TRBV7-2 to TRBJ2-1; D may correspond to TRBD1 or TRBD2 (5 bases each). Germline CDR1 is SGHTA and CDR2 is FQGNSA. This CDR3 has 18 amino acids. V shed 3 bases and J shed 2 bases, with 20 bases lying between them. In nucleotides, the CDR3 is TGTGCCAGCAGCTTTCGGGACCCCCGAGCCGGCGCCTACAATGAGCAGTTCTTC. Translating gives CASSFRDPRAGAYNEQFF.

As regards this clonotype: Being one base from a much bigger clone, this may be a read error. The CDR3: CVSSNSNQPQHF. The CDR3 DNA sequence: TGTGTCAGTAGTAATAGCAATCAGCCCCAGCATTTT. The chain links TRBV19 to TRBJ1-5, with unresolved D. Germline CDR1 and CDR2: LNHDA and SQIVND (reference sequence). CDR3 length: 12 amino acids.

On this clonotype itself: It may be a read error: a sequence one base away is much more abundant. The V and J genes are TRBV29-1 and TRBJ1-1, with D possibly matching TRBD1 (6 bases). CDR1 is SQVTM, CDR2 ANQGSEA, per germline. CDR3 length: 11 amino acids. CDR3 in amino acids: CSVARGGEALF. The CDR3 nucleotides are TGCAGCGTTGCAAGAGGGGGAGAAGCTCTCTTT.

Ten or more counts support this clonotype. This chain's CDR3 is CSARTIGTDTQYF. CDR3 coding DNA: TGCAGTGCTAGAACTATCGGAACAGATACGCAGTATTTT. The chain has TRBV20-1 and TRBJ2-3; D is unclear. CDR3 length: 13 residues. V lost 2 bases and J lost 3, with 9 bases in between. Germline CDR1 DFQATT, CDR2 SNEGSKA (reference sequence).

In its sample, this clonotype was seen many times. This chain connects TRBV7-3 to TRBJ2-2; the match to TRBD1 covers 12 bases. The CDR3 contains 17 residues. The J segment lost 3 bases and the V segment lost 4 bases, leaving 6 bases of the junction unmatched. CDR1 and CDR2 (germline): SGHTA, FQGTGA. The CDR3 DNA reads TGTGCCAGCAGCTCCGGGACAGGGGGCGGGTACACCGGGGAGCTGTTTTTT. It is translated as CASSSGTGGGYTGELFF.

As concerns this clonotype: One junction end does not reproduce the germline sequence, and a read error may be involved. V usage is TRBV20-1 and J usage is TRBJ2-7, with 10 bases lining up with TRBD2. This CDR3 is 16 amino acids long. Germline V CDR1 and CDR2: DFQATT, SNEGSKA (reference sequence). The CDR3 loop reads CGADPYLLAGRNEQYF. The CDR3 DNA reads TGCGGTGCGGATCCCTACTTACTAGCGGGAAGGAACGAGCAGTACTTC.

This clonotype was observed at least ten times. The chain's CDR3 is CASSPQGGPEETQYF. The CDR3 nucleotides are TGTGCCAGCAGCCCACAGGGGGGGCCTGAAGAGACCCAGTACTTC. This chain joins TRBV7-9 and TRBJ2-5, with D perhaps matching TRBD1 (8 bases). The CDR3 is 15 amino acids. The ends were cut back, 5 bases at V and 3 bases at J, with 16 bases in the middle. Germline-derived CDR1 and CDR2 are SEHNR and FQNEAQ (reference sequence).

This clonotype was seen repeatedly, ten times or more. This chain joins TRBV3-1 and TRBJ1-3, with D maybe TRBD1 (5 bases). The CDR3 has 15 amino acids. Germline lookup yields CDR1 LGHDT and CDR2 YNNKEL (reference sequence). The germline V and J ends were trimmed by 1 base and 0 bases, with 7 bases remaining between them. The CDR3 DNA reads TGTGCCAGCAGCCAAGGGGGCTACTCTGGAAACACCATATATTTT. This translates into CASSQGGYSGNTIYF.

This clonotype showed up many times. The chain combines TRBV7-8 with TRBJ2-7, with no clear D. The CDR3 length is 13 residues. CDR1 and CDR2 from the germline V gene are SGHVS and FQNEAQ. V lost 0 bases and J lost 5, with 8 bases in between. The CDR3 loop is CASSLAGTNEQYF. The CDR3, as DNA: TGTGCCAGCAGCTTAGCGGGTACGAACGAGCAGTACTTC.

This clonotype occurred many times. The chain is built from TRBV29-1 and TRBJ2-7, with 9 bases identical to TRBD1. Trimming cost V 6 bases and J 3 bases; bases outside gene matches: 6. There are 13 residues in the CDR3. The germline V gene encodes CDR1 SQVTM and CDR2 ANQGSEA. The CDR3 DNA follows: TGCAGCGTGGGGGACAGGGTATTCTACGAGCAGTACTTC. Translation gives CSVGDRVFYEQYF.

As regards this clonotype: Since a much larger clone is just one base distant, this may be a read error. The chain combines TRBV27 with TRBJ2-5; D possibly matches TRBD1 or TRBD2 (5 bases each). V was shortened by 4 bases and J by 6 bases, with 12 bases between the two germline ends. CDR1 is MNHEY, CDR2 SMNVEV, per germline (reference sequence). The CDR3 has 13 amino acids. The CDR3 spells CASSSPTGQTQYF. CDR3 DNA: TGTGCCAGCAGTTCACCGACGGGGCAGACCCAGTACTTC.

This clonotype appeared many times. The chain carries TRBV7-9 and TRBJ2-7, with D perhaps matching TRBD2 (7 bases). There are 15 residues in the CDR3. Germline assignment: CDR1 SEHNR and CDR2 FQNEAQ (reference sequence). V lost 1 base and J lost 3, with 13 bases in between. The DNA for the CDR3 is TGTGCCAGCAGCTTAGAGGGGGGGCTCGGCTACGAGCAGTACTTC. It yields the protein CASSLEGGLGYEQYF.

This clonotype was seen many times. This rearrangement joins TRBV10-3 to TRBJ2-1, with D perhaps assigned TRBD1 or TRBD2 (5 bases each). Germline V gene lookup returns CDR1 ENHRY and CDR2 SYGVKD. With 6 bases removed from V and 10 bases from J, the gap between germline ends came to 19 bases. The CDR3 consists of 14 residues. CDR3 amino acids: CAISGAGLGIEQFF. In DNA, the CDR3 is TGTGCCATCAGCGGGGCCGGCCTAGGCATCGAGCAGTTCTTC.

In the case of this clonotype: The junction departs from the called germline gene at one end, perhaps through a read error. The rearrangement uses TRBV7-6 and TRBJ1-2; 7 bases agree with TRBD1. There are 17 residues in the CDR3. Per the germline V gene, CDR1 is SGHVS and CDR2 is FNYEAQ. The CDR3 loop is CARSSYRGEIQNYGYTF. CDR3 nucleotide sequence: TGTGCCAGAAGCTCGTACAGGGGCGAGATACAAAACTATGGCTACACCTTC.

This clonotype appeared many times. J is TRBJ1-2 and V is TRBV28; TRBD1 might be the D (6 bases). The germline V gene has CDR1 MDHEN and CDR2 SYDVKM. This CDR3 has 14 residues. V was cut by 4 bases and J by 4 bases, with 13 bases left in between. CDR3: CASSSGQQVYGYTF. DNA of the CDR3: TGTGCCAGCAGTTCCGGACAGCAAGTCTATGGCTACACCTTC.

In the case of this clonotype: This may arise from a read error, as a much more abundant clone is one base away. The chain links TRBV14 to TRBJ2-1, with 12 bases lining up with TRBD2. This CDR3 has 17 amino acids. The germline V gene has CDR1 SGHDN and CDR2 FVKESK. Losses at the gene ends were 5 bases for V and 3 bases for J; bases not matched to a gene: 8. The CDR3 loop is CASSKTSGSFVYNEQFF. CDR3 coding DNA: TGTGCCAGCAGCAAGACTAGCGGGAGCTTTGTCTACAATGAGCAGTTCTTC.

This clonotype appeared many times. This chain uses TRBV28 with TRBJ2-1; weak D call: TRBD2 (5 bases). This CDR3 has 14 residues. Trimming left V 9 bases short and J 1 base short, with 13 bases between. Germline V CDR1 and CDR2: MDHEN, SYDVKM. DNA for the CDR3: TGTGCCAGTACATTACCGGGGTCCTACAATGAGCAGTTCTTC. As protein: CASTLPGSYNEQFF. Full variable domain (missing parts from reference TRBV28 and TRBJ2-1): DVKVTQSSRYLVKRTGEKVFLECVQDMDHENMFWYRQDPGLGLRLIYFSYDVKMKEKGDIPEGYSVSREKKERFSLILESASTNQTSMYLCASTLPGSYNEQFFGPGTRLTVL.